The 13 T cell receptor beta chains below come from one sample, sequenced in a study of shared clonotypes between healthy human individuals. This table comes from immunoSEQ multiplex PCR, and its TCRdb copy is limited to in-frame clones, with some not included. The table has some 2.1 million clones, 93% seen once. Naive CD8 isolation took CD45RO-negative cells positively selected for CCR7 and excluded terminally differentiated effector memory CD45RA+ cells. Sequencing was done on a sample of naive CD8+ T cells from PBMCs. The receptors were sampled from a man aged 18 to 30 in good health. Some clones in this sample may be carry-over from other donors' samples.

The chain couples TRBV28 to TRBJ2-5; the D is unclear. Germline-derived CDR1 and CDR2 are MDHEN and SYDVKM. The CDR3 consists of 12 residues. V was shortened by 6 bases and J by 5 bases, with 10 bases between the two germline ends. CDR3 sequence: CASRLDWETQYF. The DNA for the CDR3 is TGTGCCAGCAGGCTAGACTGGGAGACCCAGTACTTC.

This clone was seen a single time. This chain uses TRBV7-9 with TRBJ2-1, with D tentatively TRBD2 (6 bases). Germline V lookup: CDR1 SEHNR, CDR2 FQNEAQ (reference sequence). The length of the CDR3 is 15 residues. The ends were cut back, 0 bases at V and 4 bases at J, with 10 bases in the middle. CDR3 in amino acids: CASSLASGMYNEQFF. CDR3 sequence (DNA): TGTGCCAGCAGCTTAGCTAGCGGAATGTACAATGAGCAGTTCTTC.

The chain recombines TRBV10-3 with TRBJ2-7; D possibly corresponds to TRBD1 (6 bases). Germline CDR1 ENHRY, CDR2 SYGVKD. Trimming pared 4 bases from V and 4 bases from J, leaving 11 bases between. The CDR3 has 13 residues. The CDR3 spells CAISGGPEYEQYF. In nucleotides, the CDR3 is TGTGCCATCAGTGGGGGGCCCGAGTACGAGCAGTACTTC.

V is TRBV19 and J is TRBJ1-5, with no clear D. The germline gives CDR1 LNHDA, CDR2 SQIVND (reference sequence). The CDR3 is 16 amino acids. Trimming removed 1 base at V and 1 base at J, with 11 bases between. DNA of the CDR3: TGTGCCAGTAGTATAGCCGGGCTGTGGAGCAATCAGCCCCAGCATTTT. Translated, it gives CASSIAGLWSNQPQHF.

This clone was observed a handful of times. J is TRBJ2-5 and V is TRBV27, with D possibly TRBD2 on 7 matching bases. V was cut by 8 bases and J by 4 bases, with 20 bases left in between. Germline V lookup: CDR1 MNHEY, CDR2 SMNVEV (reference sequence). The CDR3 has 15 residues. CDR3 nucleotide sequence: TGTGCCAGCTCCGGGGGGCAAGGTGGCAGAGAGACCCAGTACTTC. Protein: CASSGGQGGRETQYF.

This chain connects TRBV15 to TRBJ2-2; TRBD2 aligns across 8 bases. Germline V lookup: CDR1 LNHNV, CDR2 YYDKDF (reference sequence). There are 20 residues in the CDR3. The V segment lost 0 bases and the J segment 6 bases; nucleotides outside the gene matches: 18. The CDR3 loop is CATSRDHNSGEAGPSGELFF. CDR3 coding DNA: TGTGCCACCAGCAGAGATCATAATAGCGGGGAGGCGGGTCCTTCCGGGGAGCTGTTTTTT.

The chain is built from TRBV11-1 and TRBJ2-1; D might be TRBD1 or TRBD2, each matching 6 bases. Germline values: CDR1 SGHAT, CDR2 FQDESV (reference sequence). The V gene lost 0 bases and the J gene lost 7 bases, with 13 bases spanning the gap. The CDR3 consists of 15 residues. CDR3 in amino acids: CASSLAEGGWNEQFF. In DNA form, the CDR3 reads TGTGCCAGCAGCTTAGCTGAGGGGGGCTGGAATGAGCAGTTCTTC.

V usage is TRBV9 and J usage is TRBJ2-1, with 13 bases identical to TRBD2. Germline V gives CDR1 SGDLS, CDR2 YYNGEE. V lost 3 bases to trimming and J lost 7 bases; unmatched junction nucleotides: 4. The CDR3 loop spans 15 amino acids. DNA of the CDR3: TGTGCCAGCAGCGGACGGGGACTAGCGGGGAATGAGCAGTTCTTC. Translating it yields CASSGRGLAGNEQFF.

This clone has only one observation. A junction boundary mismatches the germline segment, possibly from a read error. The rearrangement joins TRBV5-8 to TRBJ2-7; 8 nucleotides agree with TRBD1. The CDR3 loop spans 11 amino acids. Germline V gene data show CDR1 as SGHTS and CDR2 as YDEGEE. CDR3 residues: CASSSGQGEHF. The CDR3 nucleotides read TGTGCCAGCAGCAGTGGACAGGGAGAACACTTC.

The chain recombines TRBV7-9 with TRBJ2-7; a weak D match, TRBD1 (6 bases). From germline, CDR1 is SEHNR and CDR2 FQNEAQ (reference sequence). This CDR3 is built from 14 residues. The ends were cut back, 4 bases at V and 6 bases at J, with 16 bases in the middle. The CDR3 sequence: CASSSRDKGSEQYF. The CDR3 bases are TGTGCCAGCAGCTCCCGGGACAAAGGGAGCGAGCAGTACTTC.

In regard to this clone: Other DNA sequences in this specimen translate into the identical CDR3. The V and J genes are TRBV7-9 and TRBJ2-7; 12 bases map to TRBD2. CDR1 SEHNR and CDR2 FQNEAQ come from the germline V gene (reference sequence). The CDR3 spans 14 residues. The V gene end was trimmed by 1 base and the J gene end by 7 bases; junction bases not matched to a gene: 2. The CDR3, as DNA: TGTGCCAGCAGCTTAGGCGGACTAGCGGGGGAGCAGTACTTC. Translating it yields CASSLGGLAGEQYF.

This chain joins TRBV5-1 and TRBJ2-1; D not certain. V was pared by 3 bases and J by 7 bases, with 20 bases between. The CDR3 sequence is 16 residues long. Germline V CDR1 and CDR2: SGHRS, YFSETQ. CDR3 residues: CASSWSERFERNEQFF. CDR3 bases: TGCGCCAGCAGCTGGTCCGAGAGGTTCGAGAGGAATGAGCAGTTCTTC.

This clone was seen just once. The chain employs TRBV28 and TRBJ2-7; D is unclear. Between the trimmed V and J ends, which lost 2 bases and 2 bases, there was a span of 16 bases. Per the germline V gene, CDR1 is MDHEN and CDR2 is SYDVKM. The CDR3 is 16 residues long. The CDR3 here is CASSLDVRILAYEQYF. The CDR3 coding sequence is TGTGCCAGCAGTTTAGATGTGCGAATTCTAGCCTACGAGCAGTACTTC.